This paragraph reports one T cell receptor beta chain. The antigen is not known. The sample comes from a study of vaccination effects on CD4 cells after COVID-19. TCRdb keeps only in-frame clones here, not all; method: immunoSEQ multiplex PCR. Of approximately 70,000 clones detected, about 80% appear once; the ten largest clones hold about 1.2%. Overall study findings and caveats: Healthy vaccinees' vaccine-induced clones included only 1 of 255 that recognized common cold coronaviruses.

Before any sequencing was done, the ViraFEST assay used viral peptide pools to expand antigen-specific CD4+ T cells. Once cultured for 10 days, the cells underwent separation to obtain CD4+ T cells. Vaccination of participants consisted of two doses of either the BNT162b2 or mRNA-1273 vaccine. Prior SARS-CoV-2 infection was absent in the vaccine recipients, as shown by negative nucleocapsid antibodies. Cultures received IL-2 medium that replaced half the medium on days 3 and 7. Trimming cost V 4 bases and J 1 base; bases outside gene matches: 7. Germline CDR1 reads MGHRA; CDR2 reads YSYEKL. The CDR3 extends over 17 amino acids.

This sequence originates from a human donor who received a COVID-19 vaccine. The rearrangement joins TRBV4-1 to TRBJ2-6, with TRBD2 matching 7 bases. The sequencing used CD4+ T cells from PBMCs cultured with HCoV-229E spike peptides, collected after COVID-19 vaccination. CDR3 bases: TGCGCCAGCAGCCGGGGGGGAATCGTATCTGGGGCCAACGTCCTGACTTTC. Translated, it gives CASSRGGIVSGANVLTF.